These T cell receptor beta chains were read from a single sample in a study of blood T cell repertoires in COVID-19. Generated by immunoSEQ multiplex PCR, the TCRdb table keeps only in-frame clones and is missing some. In the table there are 450,000 to 600,000 clones, 87% of which are singletons. Sequencing was done on a sample of PBMCs or T cells enriched from blood (not recorded which). These receptors were collected from a woman between 18 and 30 years old who had recovered from COVID-19. The CDR3 runs from the conserved cysteine through the conserved F or W. A D gene is named only where the DNA matches it firmly. Only part of the rows carry a size: once, few, many, or a class if the clone is expanded.

V gene	clone size	J gene	D gene	CDR3 DNA	CDR3 protein
TRBV6-5	-	TRBJ2-2	-	TGTGCCAGCAGTTTAGCCCCATCAGAAGCCGGGGAGCTGTTTTTT	CASSLAPSEAGELFF
TRBV29-1	-	TRBJ1-3	-	TGCAGCGTTGGAACAGCCTTGGCAAACACCATATATTTT	CSVGTALANTIYF
TRBV7-2	few	TRBJ1-1	-	TGTGCCAGCAGCTTAGGGGAGGGGGGCACTGAAGCTTTCTTT	CASSLGEGGTEAFF
TRBV5-1	-	TRBJ2-7	-	TGCGCCAGCAGCTTCAATCATCAGGGATCCTACGAGCAGTACTTC	CASSFNHQGSYEQYF
TRBV25-1	-	TRBJ2-7	-	TGTGCCAGCCAGGGCAGGGTCTCCTACGAGCAGTACTTC	CASQGRVSYEQYF
TRBV7-2	-	TRBJ2-3	-	TGTGCCAGCAGCTACGGAGTGGTTGCGCAGTATTTT	CASSYGVVAQYF
TRBV19	once	TRBJ1-1	-	TGTGCCAGTGCAGTCACAGTGAACACTGAAGCTTTCTTT	CASAVTVNTEAFF
TRBV19	-	TRBJ1-5	-	TGTGCCAGTAGTATCCACGGGAGTAGCAATCAGCCCCAGCATTTT	CASSIHGSSNQPQHF
TRBV5-1	-	TRBJ2-1	-	TGCGCCAGCAGCTTGACTAGGAGGGGCAATGAGCAGTTCTTC	CASSLTRRGNEQFF
TRBV30	-	TRBJ2-1	-	TGTGCCTGGACCCTGGGACAAAACAATGAGCAGTTCTTC	CAWTLGQNNEQFF
TRBV18	-	TRBJ2-1	-	TGTGCCAGCTCCCCCGACAGATACAATGAGCAGTTCTTC	CASSPDRYNEQFF
TRBV30	-	TRBJ1-2	-	TGTGCCTTTACTAAGACCGTAGCTAACTATGGCTACACCTTC	CAFTKTVANYGYTF
TRBV10-3	few	TRBJ1-1	-	TGTGCCATCAGTGAATCGGGGGGGGACACTGAAGCTTTCTTT	CAISESGGDTEAFF
TRBV30	-	TRBJ2-5	TRBD1	TGTGCCTGGAATGGGGACAGGGGAAGAGAGACCCAGTACTTC	CAWNGDRGRETQYF
TRBV6-5	-	TRBJ2-1	-	TGTGCCAGCTATGCAGGGGTTGAGCAGTTCTTC	CASYAGVEQFF
TRBV11-2	-	TRBJ2-7	-	TGTGCCAGCACCCAAACCTTCCAAGGGGATATCTACGAGCAGTACTTC	CASTQTFQGDIYEQYF
TRBV5-4	-	TRBJ2-7	-	TGTGACTACCACGAGCAGTACTTC	CDYHEQYF
TRBV5-5	-	TRBJ1-5	-	TGTGCCAGCAGCTTGGACTATGATCAGCCCCAGCATTTT	CASSLDYDQPQHF
TRBV6-5	-	TRBJ1-3	-	TGTGCCAGCAGTCCCGTCTTCTCTGGAAACACCATATATTTT	CASSPVFSGNTIYF
TRBV5-4	-	TRBJ2-3	TRBD2	TGTGCCAGCAGCTTCTTCCTTTTCGGACTAGCGGGGAGCACAGATACGCAGTATTTT	CASSFFLFGLAGSTDTQYF
TRBV4-2	-	TRBJ2-2	TRBD2	TGTGCCAGCAGCCAAGATCAACTAGCGGGGGCCCTCAACACCGGGGAGCTGTTTTTT	CASSQDQLAGALNTGELFF
TRBV29-1	-	TRBJ1-1	TRBD1	TGCAGCGTTGAAAGGGACAGGAGGGGGGAAGCTTTCTTT	CSVERDRRGEAFF
TRBV18	-	TRBJ1-5	TRBD1	TGTGCCAGCTCACCAGCAGGGGGTAATCAGCCCCAGCATTTT	CASSPAGGNQPQHF
TRBV12-3/TRBV12-4	-	TRBJ2-3	-	TGTGCCAGCAGTCGGTACACAGATACGCAGTATTTT	CASSRYTDTQYF
TRBV29-1	-	TRBJ1-2	-	TGCAGCGTTGGCAGCTATGGCTACACCTTC	CSVGSYGYTF
TRBV5-6	-	TRBJ2-7	-	TGTGCCAGCAGCCGACCTGCAGGCTACGAGCAGTACTTC	CASSRPAGYEQYF
TRBV6-5	-	TRBJ2-5	-	TGTGCCAGCAGTTACTCCCGGGTCCCTTCCCAAGAGACCCAGTACTTC	CASSYSRVPSQETQYF
TRBV6-5	-	TRBJ2-7	TRBD2	TGTGCCAGCAGGCTTCTAGCGGTCTCCTACGAGCAGTACTTC	CASRLLAVSYEQYF
TRBV30	-	TRBJ2-7	-	TGTGCCTACGAGTTCTCCGCGGGACAGAATTCCGAGCAGTACTTC	CAYEFSAGQNSEQYF
TRBV5-1	-	TRBJ1-3	TRBD1	TGCGCCAGCAGCATACAGGGGGAAGACACCATATATTTT	CASSIQGEDTIYF
TRBV12-3/TRBV12-4	-	TRBJ2-3	TRBD1	TGTGCCAGCAGAGCTGTGGGGACAGGGGTAGAGTATTTT	CASRAVGTGVEYF
TRBV19	-	TRBJ1-1	TRBD1	TGTGCCAGTAGTCCCTGGACAGGGAGATTGAACACTGAAGCTTTCTTT	CASSPWTGRLNTEAFF
TRBV5-1	-	TRBJ2-2	-	TGCGCCAGCAGCCTTTCGGGGGGCCTCGGGGAGCTGTTTTTT	CASSLSGGLGELFF
TRBV7-9	-	TRBJ2-2	-	TGTGCCAGCAGCCACGGAGGGGGCGTGGACACCGGGGAGCTGTTTTTT	CASSHGGGVDTGELFF
TRBV5-5	-	TRBJ1-4	-	TGTGCCAGCAGCCCGGGGGGTACAACTAATGAAAAACTGTTTTTT	CASSPGGTTNEKLFF
TRBV18	-	TRBJ2-1	-	TGTGCCAGCTCACCACGACGGGGAGGGGGTGAGCAGTTCTTC	CASSPRRGGGEQFF
TRBV2	-	TRBJ2-5	-	TGTGCCAGCAGTGAATACCGGGAGACCCAGTACTTC	CASSEYRETQYF
TRBV5-5	-	TRBJ1-5	-	TGTGCCAGCAGCACCGGGGGGCCGAGACAGCCCCAGCATTTT	CASSTGGPRQPQHF
TRBV5-1	-	TRBJ1-1	TRBD1	TGCGCCAGCAGCCCTAATACAGGGGCTGGGGACACTGAAGCTTTCTTT	CASSPNTGAGDTEAFF
TRBV5-1	-	TRBJ2-1	TRBD1	TGCGCCAGCAGCTTGGTTTTAAGGGGGCAAGAGCAGTTCTTC	CASSLVLRGQEQFF